This TCR beta chain emerged from a study of identical twins. Study observations and caveats: It was possible that invariant MAIT and iNKT cells partly confounded the zero-insertion analyses. Cross-sectional statistics, not tracking of the same donors, supported the conclusions.

This clonotype was found many times. Its specificity is unknown. From the 5' RACE reads, TCRdb called clonotypes with MiXCR, one entry per CDR3 protein. This table has roughly 540,000 distinct CDR3 sequences, approximately 22% appearing once. The sample was also linked to a second study, of T cells expressing NK-cell markers. As that study records: Of the CD8+ T cell pool in 6 or 7 donors, roughly 1.0-8% was accounted for by dominant NKG2C+ clonotypes. The CD3+CD56-NKG2C+ fraction of a few donors was also led by these clonotypes.

The TCR comes from a woman under 30 in good health. Sequences were obtained from CD4+ T cells sorted from blood.

As DNA, the CDR3 is TGTGCCATCACCGGGGGGACTGAAGCTTTCTTT. It specifies CAITGGTEAFF. The V call is TRBV10-3, the J call TRBJ1-1; the D gene is possibly TRBD1 (5 bases). V was shortened by 7 bases and J by 5 bases, with 8 bases between the two germline ends. Per the germline V gene, CDR1 is ENHRY and CDR2 is SYGVKD. CDR3 length equals 11 residues.